What follows are 23 T cell receptor beta chains derived from one specimen sequenced in a study of shared clonotypes between healthy human individuals. Method: immunoSEQ multiplex PCR; TCRdb's copy keeps in-frame clones and lacks some. The sample lists about 1.4 million clones, roughly 96% occurring once. The specimen sequenced was naive CD4+ T cells sorted from blood. The subset denotes: CD45RA+ positively selected. These receptors were obtained from a man between 25 and 39 years old in good health.

This clone was recorded once. The rearrangement joins TRBV28 to TRBJ2-7, with TRBD1 matching over 9 bases. Germline V gene lookup returns CDR1 MDHEN and CDR2 SYDVKM. The V gene end was trimmed by 2 bases and the J gene end by 3 bases; junction bases not matched to a gene: 8. CDR3 size: 16 residues. In DNA, the CDR3 is TGTGCCAGCAGTTTAACAGGGGGCGGGAAGAGCTACGAGCAGTACTTC. Protein product: CASSLTGGGKSYEQYF. The full variable domain, in which reference TRBV28 and TRBJ2-7 provide the parts outside the CDR3, is DVKVTQSSRYLVKRTGEKVFLECVQDMDHENMFWYRQDPGLGLRLIYFSYDVKMKEKGDIPEGYSVSREKKERFSLILESASTNQTSMYLCASSLTGGGKSYEQYFGPGTRLTVT.

The table lists this clone with a count of one. The chain joins TRBV6-1 to TRBJ2-3; D uncertain. V lost 5 bases, J lost 0 bases, and 9 bases lay in between. The CDR3 length is 14 residues. The germline V gene encodes CDR1 MNHNS and CDR2 SASEGT. The DNA of the CDR3 is TGTGCCAGCAGTCGCATACCAAGCACAGATACGCAGTATTTT. It is translated as CASSRIPSTDTQYF.

The chain recombines TRBV7-6 with TRBJ1-5, with D perhaps matching TRBD1 (6 bases). The V gene's germline CDR1 is SGHVS and CDR2 FNYEAQ. Trimming removed 5 bases at V and 2 bases at J, with 19 bases between. The CDR3 is 17 residues long. The CDR3 DNA reads TGTGCCAGCAGCCCTTCGCCCCGGGGGGCGGGCAATCAGCCCCAGCATTTT. It yields the protein CASSPSPRGAGNQPQHF.

This clone was seen once. The J gene is TRBJ1-4, the V gene TRBV7-6, with D possibly matching TRBD1 (5 bases). Trimming pared 6 bases from V and 5 bases from J, leaving 10 bases between. There are 13 residues in the CDR3. CDR1 and CDR2 from the germline V gene are SGHVS and FNYEAQ. CDR3 bases: TGTGCCAGCAGGCGTAACAGGAATGAAAAACTGTTTTTT. Its protein product is CASRRNRNEKLFF.

The chain links TRBV27 to TRBJ2-5; D may be TRBD1 (5 bases). This CDR3 has 13 amino acids. V shed 3 bases and J shed 7 bases, with 12 bases lying between them. Per the germline V gene, CDR1 is MNHEY and CDR2 is SMNVEV (reference sequence). The CDR3 is CASSLQGPRTQYF. CDR3 DNA: TGTGCCAGCAGTTTGCAGGGCCCAAGGACCCAGTACTTC.

DNA of the CDR3: TGCGCCAGCAGCTCCCGTCCCGGGACAGGGAGTCGGCAAGAGACCCAGTACTTC. This encodes CASSSRPGTGSRQETQYF. V and J are TRBV5-1 and TRBJ2-5; 9 nucleotides match TRBD1. CDR3 size: 18 residues. Germline V lookup: CDR1 SGHRS, CDR2 YFSETQ. Trimming cost V 3 bases and J 2 bases; bases outside gene matches: 14.

As concerns this clone: Other DNA sequences in this sample translate to the same CDR3. The chain links TRBV5-5 to TRBJ2-3, with a possible D match to TRBD2 (5 bases). V was trimmed by 0 bases and J by 6 bases, leaving 11 bases between them. The germline V gene encodes CDR1 SGHKS and CDR2 YYEKEE (reference sequence). The CDR3 totals 14 residues. DNA for the CDR3: TGTGCCAGCAGCTTGGTTGGGAGACCGGATACGCAGTATTTT. Translation: CASSLVGRPDTQYF.

This clone was detected only once. The chain carries TRBV19 and TRBJ2-3; possible D gene TRBD2, 6 bases. The CDR3 length is 15 residues. Germline V gene lookup returns CDR1 LNHDA and CDR2 SQIVND (reference sequence). V lost 0 bases to trimming and J lost 6 bases, with 13 bases between them. CDR3 protein: CASSIESSASDTQYF. Written as DNA, the CDR3 is TGTGCCAGTAGTATAGAGTCTAGCGCTAGCGATACGCAGTATTTT.

The rearrangement links TRBV10-3 to TRBJ1-2; unclear D gene. V lost 7 bases and J lost 5, with 17 bases in between. This CDR3 region has 14 residues. Germline V gene data show CDR1 as ENHRY and CDR2 as SYGVKD. The CDR3 loop reads CAIKEAPVLYGYTF. Written as DNA, the CDR3 is TGTGCCATCAAAGAGGCACCCGTTTTGTATGGCTACACCTTC.

The genes are TRBV19 and TRBJ1-4; 10 bases agree with TRBD1. V lost 8 bases, J lost 7 bases, and 7 bases stayed unmatched. CDR1 is LNHDA and CDR2 is SQIVND in the germline V gene (reference sequence). The CDR3 spans 14 residues. The CDR3 nucleotides read TGTGCCAGTTGCAAGACAGGGGGCTTTGAAAAACTGTTTTTT. Its translation: CASCKTGGFEKLFF. The variable domain in full, completed from reference TRBV19 and TRBJ1-4, reads DGGITQSPKYLFRKEGQNVTLSCEQNLNHDAMYWYRQDPGQGLRLIYYSQIVNDFQKGDIAEGYSVSREKKESFPLTVTSAQKNPTAFYLCASCKTGGFEKLFFGSGTQLSVL.

CDR3 in DNA: TGTGCCAGCACAGCGACAGGCTCCTACGAGCAGTACTTC. It encodes CASTATGSYEQYF. The V gene is TRBV28, the J gene TRBJ2-7, with D maybe TRBD1 (6 bases). Trimming cost V 7 bases and J 0 bases, with 10 bases left between them. The CDR3 runs to 13 residues. The germline V gene encodes CDR1 MDHEN and CDR2 SYDVKM.

The genes are TRBV5-4 and TRBJ1-2; D unclear. Germline CDR1 is SGHNT and CDR2 is YYREEE (reference sequence). The germline V and J ends were trimmed by 1 base and 6 bases, with 7 bases remaining between them. CDR3 length equals 12 residues. In DNA, the CDR3 is TGTGCCAGCAGCTTGAGGGCTGATGGCTACACCTTC. Protein: CASSLRADGYTF. Looking up the rest from reference TRBV5-4 and TRBJ1-2 gives the full variable domain: ETGVTQSPTHLIKTRGQQVTLRCSSQSGHNTVSWYQQALGQGPQFIFQYYREEENGRGNFPPRFSGLQFPNYSSELNVNALELDDSALYLCASSLRADGYTFGSGTRLTVV.

This sequence joins TRBV5-1 and TRBJ2-1, with 11 positions matching TRBD2. Germline V CDR1 and CDR2: SGHRS, YFSETQ. V dropped 4 bases and J dropped 7; count of bases not matched to a gene: 13. CDR3 length: 17 residues. CDR3 region: CASSPGGTSGSQNEQFF. The CDR3 DNA follows: TGCGCCAGCAGCCCGGGTGGTACTAGCGGGAGCCAGAATGAGCAGTTCTTC.

This chain connects TRBV19 to TRBJ2-2; 8 bases align to TRBD1. V was pared by 5 bases and J by 6 bases, with 5 bases of the junction left unmatched. Germline V gene sequence: CDR1 LNHDA, CDR2 SQIVND (reference sequence). The CDR3 covers 14 residues. This chain's CDR3 is CASSPNRGAGELFF. The CDR3 DNA follows: TGTGCCAGTAGTCCGAACAGGGGGGCCGGGGAGCTGTTTTTT.

V and J are TRBV10-3 and TRBJ2-7; D is uncertain. This CDR3 region has 13 residues. The V and J ends lost 7 bases and 1 base respectively, with 11 bases between them. Per the germline V gene, CDR1 is ENHRY and CDR2 is SYGVKD. In DNA form, the CDR3 reads TGTGCCATCATGGCGGCTAATTCCTACGAGCAGTACTTC. Protein sequence: CAIMAANSYEQYF.

The rearrangement uses TRBV14 and TRBJ1-4; D perhaps matches TRBD1 (5 bases). CDR3 length equals 15 residues. Germline V gives CDR1 SGHDN, CDR2 FVKESK. Trimming shortened V by 1 base and J by 7 bases, and 13 bases separated the two germline ends. CDR3 sequence: CASSQVAGLVEKLFF. For the CDR3, the DNA is TGTGCCAGCAGCCAAGTCGCAGGGCTAGTTGAAAAACTGTTTTTT.

The chain is built from TRBV11-2 and TRBJ2-7; D gene ambiguous. The CDR3 has 14 amino acids. Trimming removed 1 base from V and 0 bases from J, with 7 bases in between. CDR1 and CDR2 from the germline V gene are SGHAT and FQNNGV. CDR3 protein: CASSLGVGSYEQYF. The CDR3 DNA is TGTGCCAGCAGCTTAGGAGTAGGCTCCTACGAGCAGTACTTC.

The CDR3 coding sequence is TGTGCCAGCAACCCGAGTGGGGGGCGGGACCCTTACAATGAGCAGTTCTTC. Residues: CASNPSGGRDPYNEQFF. This sequence joins TRBV2 and TRBJ2-1; D is possibly TRBD1 or TRBD2 (6 bases each). Trimming removed 7 bases from V and 4 bases from J, with 23 bases in between. CDR1 and CDR2 from the germline V gene are SNHLY and FYNNEI. The CDR3 is 17 amino acids.

The chain links TRBV18 to TRBJ2-7, with D maybe TRBD1 (5 bases). Deletions cut 1 base from V and 2 bases from J, with 12 bases between. The CDR3 sequence is 15 residues long. Germline V gene sequence: CDR1 KGHSH, CDR2 LQKENI. The CDR3 spells CASSPRSGPTYEQYF. The CDR3 DNA reads as TGTGCCAGCTCACCACGGTCAGGGCCGACCTACGAGCAGTACTTC. The full variable domain, its missing parts supplied by reference TRBV18 and TRBJ2-7, is NAGVMQNPRHLVRRRGQEARLRCSPMKGHSHVYWYRQLPEEGLKFMVYLQKENIIDESGMPKERFSAEFPKEGPSILRIQQVVRGDSAAYFCASSPRSGPTYEQYFGPGTRLTVT.

This clone was recorded once. The rearrangement joins TRBV18 to TRBJ2-3; 7 nucleotides agree with TRBD2. Unmatched junction bases numbered 16, after V lost 5 bases and J lost 8 bases. This CDR3 is 16 amino acids long. The germline V gene has CDR1 KGHSH and CDR2 LQKENI. Written as DNA, the CDR3 is TGTGCCAGCTCAGCCCCACCCGCGGGAGTGAGCCGTACGCAGTATTTT. Protein: CASSAPPAGVSRTQYF.

The rearrangement links TRBV7-2 to TRBJ2-7; possibly TRBD2 for D (6 bases). V dropped 7 bases and J dropped 0 bases, with 16 bases sitting between them. The CDR3 runs to 15 residues. Germline values: CDR1 SGHTA, CDR2 FQGNSA. This CDR3 is CASNLGGGGSYEQYF. The CDR3, as DNA: TGTGCCAGCAACCTTGGGGGAGGCGGCTCCTACGAGCAGTACTTC.

V usage is TRBV27 and J usage is TRBJ2-4; the D is unclear. The ends were cut back, 10 bases at V and 9 bases at J, with 19 bases in the middle. Germline CDR1 and CDR2: MNHEY and SMNVEV (reference sequence). This CDR3 has 13 amino acids. CDR3 sequence: CATPFVVFGIQYF. CDR3 nucleotides: TGTGCCACTCCCTTCGTTGTCTTTGGCATTCAGTACTTC.

Only one count was recorded for this clone. The chain employs TRBV7-2 and TRBJ2-1, with TRBD2 matching over 9 bases. The CDR3 has 15 residues. The V gene's germline CDR1 is SGHTA and CDR2 FQGNSA. The J segment lost 9 bases and the V segment lost 2 bases, leaving 8 bases of the junction unmatched. The chain's CDR3 is CASSLRETREGEQFF. The DNA of the CDR3 is TGTGCCAGCAGCTTAAGGGAGACGCGGGAGGGTGAGCAGTTCTTC.